These 18 T cell receptor beta chains share one sample of origin, sequenced in a study of cytomegalovirus exposure and HLA in healthy donors (dated by TCRdb to about 2017). Receptor libraries were prepared by the immunoSEQ multiplex PCR assay. A mixture of 60 forward primers for TCR Vbeta segments and 13 reverse primers for TCR Jbeta segments was used in the multiplex PCR. This is the immuneACCESS table as TCRdb keeps it, with only in-frame sequences that have V and J called. A part of the clones is gone; compared with another copy, unresolved V genes explain less than half, and the rest is unexplained. Counted in this sample were approximately 80,000 clones; roughly 78% of them appeared once. The top ten hold nearly 2.5% of the sample. Sequenced sample: PBMCs. These receptors all come from a male donor in good health and CMV-seropositive.

The V and J genes are TRBV10-2 and TRBJ2-1; 8 bases match TRBD2. The CDR3 is 15 amino acids. V lost 3 bases to trimming and J lost 7 bases; unmatched junction nucleotides: 8. CDR1 and CDR2 (germline): WSHSY, SAAADI. CDR3 residues: CASSEGGLARNEQFF. CDR3 sequence (DNA): TGCGCCAGCAGTGAAGGAGGACTAGCTCGAAATGAGCAGTTCTTC.

V is TRBV7-2 and J is TRBJ1-1; D gene unclear. With 5 bases removed from V and 1 base from J, the gap between germline ends came to 8 bases. Looked up from germline, CDR1 is SGHTA and CDR2 is FQGNSA. The CDR3 contains 13 residues. Here the CDR3 reads CASSGQQNTEAFF. In nucleotides, the CDR3 is TGTGCCAGCAGCGGGCAACAGAACACTGAAGCTTTCTTT.

This chain connects TRBV9 to TRBJ1-3; tentatively, D is TRBD1 (5 bases). Germline V gives CDR1 SGDLS, CDR2 YYNGEE. The CDR3 is made up of 16 amino acids. The V and J ends lost 0 bases and 0 bases respectively, with 10 bases between them. CDR3 sequence (DNA): TGTGCCAGCAGCGTAGGGCAGGGACTCTCTGGAAACACCATATATTTT. This encodes CASSVGQGLSGNTIYF.

The CDR3 nucleotides read TGTGCCAGCAGCTTAGAAGGGGGGGACTACAATGAGCAGTTCTTC. Amino acids: CASSLEGGDYNEQFF. The chain links TRBV7-2 to TRBJ2-1; D may be TRBD2 (7 bases). Germline CDR1 SGHTA, CDR2 FQGNSA. This CDR3 contains 15 residues. Trimming pared 1 base from V and 3 bases from J, leaving 10 bases between.

This clone appeared once. This chain uses TRBV19 with TRBJ2-5; perhaps TRBD1 as D (5 bases). CDR1 LNHDA and CDR2 SQIVND come from the germline V gene (reference sequence). The V and J ends lost 6 bases and 5 bases respectively, with 13 bases between them. The CDR3 totals 13 residues. CDR3 in amino acids: CASRSTGWETQYF. The CDR3 DNA reads as TGTGCCAGTAGGTCCACAGGATGGGAGACCCAGTACTTC.

The chain links TRBV21-1 to TRBJ1-1; TRBD1 is the table's D call, not checked against the DNA. TRBV21-1 is termed a pseudogene. The CDR3 totals 12 residues. The DNA for the CDR3 is TGTGCCAGCAGCAGAGAAGGGGGAGAAGCTTTCTTT. Encoded protein: CASSREGGEAFF.

The rearrangement uses TRBV27 and TRBJ1-5; D is unclear. The CDR3 length is 12 residues. Trimming removed 5 bases at V and 0 bases at J, with 2 bases between. The germline CDR1 and CDR2 sequences are MNHEY and SMNVEV (reference sequence). The CDR3 DNA reads TGTGCCAGCAGTCATAGCAATCAGCCCCAGCATTTT. It is translated as CASSHSNQPQHF.

This clone was counted a single time. The chain has TRBV5-1 and TRBJ2-1; 9 positions match TRBD2. CDR1 is SGHRS and CDR2 is YFSETQ in the germline V gene. With 0 bases clipped from V and 9 bases from J, the junction kept 4 bases outside the gene matches. This CDR3 has 14 amino acids. CDR3 DNA sequence: TGCGCCAGCAGCTTGGAGCTAGCGGGAATTGAGCAGTTCTTC. Its translation is CASSLELAGIEQFF.

The gene calls are TRBV27 and TRBJ1-1, with 9 bases that match TRBD1. The CDR3 is 16 amino acids. CDR1 is MNHEY and CDR2 is SMNVEV in the germline V gene (reference sequence). J gave up 1 base and V 0 bases, and 3 bases lay outside the gene matches. CDR3 nucleotide sequence: TGTGCCAGCAGTTTATCGGGGACAGGGTCGAACACTGAAGCTTTCTTT. Translation gives CASSLSGTGSNTEAFF.

This clone was detected only a few times. The V call is TRBV27, the J call TRBJ2-3, with TRBD2 matching 12 bases. Germline CDR1 is MNHEY and CDR2 is SMNVEV (reference sequence). This CDR3 has 17 amino acids. After removal of 2 bases from V and 2 bases from J, the junction contained 5 bases not matched to a gene. CDR3: CASSLRGLAGITDTQYF. DNA of the CDR3: TGTGCCAGCAGTTTACGGGGACTAGCGGGTATCACAGATACGCAGTATTTT.

The sample holds one count of this clone. The V gene is TRBV7-2, the J gene TRBJ2-1; 10 bases line up with TRBD1. V shed 5 bases, J shed 4 bases, and the junction held 5 bases outside the gene matches. Germline loops: CDR1 SGHTA, CDR2 FQGNSA. This CDR3 contains 15 residues. CDR3 DNA: TGTGCCAGCAGCACAAGACAGGGGGCTTACAATGAGCAGTTCTTC. Its translation is CASSTRQGAYNEQFF. Looking up the rest from reference TRBV7-2 and TRBJ2-1 gives the full variable domain: GAGVSQSPSNKVTEKGKDVELRCDPISGHTALYWYRQSLGQGLEFLIYFQGNSAPDKSGLPSDRFSAERTGGSVSTLTIQRTQQEDSAVYLCASSTRQGAYNEQFFGPGTRLTVL.

V is TRBV4-1 and J is TRBJ2-6; D not resolved. V dropped 0 bases and J dropped 3 bases, with 9 bases sitting between them. The CDR3 length is 16 residues. Germline values: CDR1 MGHRA, CDR2 YSYEKL. CDR3 nucleotide sequence: TGCGCCAGCAGCCAAGATTTCCTCTTTGGGGCCAACGTCCTGACTTTC. Translating gives CASSQDFLFGANVLTF.

This clone is classed as medium-sized. The chain recombines TRBV4-1 with TRBJ2-1; D unclear. With 0 bases removed from V and 2 bases from J, the gap between germline ends came to 11 bases. The CDR3 runs 16 residues. The germline gives CDR1 MGHRA, CDR2 YSYEKL. In DNA, the CDR3 is TGCGCCAGCAGCCAAGAGTACGGTTCCCCCTACAATGAGCAGTTCTTC. Translated, it gives CASSQEYGSPYNEQFF.

The chain joins TRBV19 to TRBJ1-1; 8 bases line up with TRBD1. The CDR3 runs to 13 residues. With 4 bases clipped from V and 4 bases from J, the junction kept 2 bases outside the gene matches. Per germline, CDR1 LNHDA and CDR2 SQIVND (reference sequence). The CDR3 protein is CASSTGGFTEAFF. CDR3 DNA sequence: TGTGCCAGTAGTACAGGGGGCTTCACTGAAGCTTTCTTT.

This sequence joins TRBV19 and TRBJ2-4; 9 nucleotides align to TRBD2. The length of the CDR3 is 14 residues. Per the germline V gene, CDR1 is LNHDA and CDR2 is SQIVND (reference sequence). Trimming cost V 6 bases and J 7 bases; bases outside gene matches: 7. The CDR3 coding sequence is TGTGCCAGTAGGAAAGGGACTAGCACGAACATTCAGTACTTC. Amino acids: CASRKGTSTNIQYF.

The rearrangement uses TRBV5-4 and TRBJ2-1; the D gene is possibly TRBD2 (6 bases). Germline V gene lookup returns CDR1 SGHNT and CDR2 YYREEE (reference sequence). This CDR3 is 16 amino acids long. With 1 base removed from V and 5 bases from J, the gap between germline ends came to 16 bases. This chain's CDR3 is CASSLIGRDWDNEQFF. Here the CDR3 DNA reads TGTGCCAGCAGCTTGATTGGACGGGACTGGGACAATGAGCAGTTCTTC.

The chain carries TRBV28 and TRBJ2-1, with D possibly being TRBD2 (6 bases). With 6 bases removed from V and 10 bases from J, the gap between germline ends came to 10 bases. The CDR3 contains 11 residues. The germline gives CDR1 MDHEN, CDR2 SYDVKM. DNA for the CDR3: TGTGCCAGCAGCCTCGGACTAGAGCAGTTCTTC. Protein product: CASSLGLEQFF.

The chain has TRBV18 and TRBJ2-7; 9 nucleotides agree with TRBD1. Germline assignment: CDR1 KGHSH and CDR2 LQKENI. The CDR3 spans 15 residues. J was trimmed by 2 bases and V by 3 bases; bases with no gene match: 5. The CDR3, as DNA: TGTGCCAGCTCACCCGGGACAGGGAAGGCCTACGAGCAGTACTTC. Amino acid sequence: CASSPGTGKAYEQYF.